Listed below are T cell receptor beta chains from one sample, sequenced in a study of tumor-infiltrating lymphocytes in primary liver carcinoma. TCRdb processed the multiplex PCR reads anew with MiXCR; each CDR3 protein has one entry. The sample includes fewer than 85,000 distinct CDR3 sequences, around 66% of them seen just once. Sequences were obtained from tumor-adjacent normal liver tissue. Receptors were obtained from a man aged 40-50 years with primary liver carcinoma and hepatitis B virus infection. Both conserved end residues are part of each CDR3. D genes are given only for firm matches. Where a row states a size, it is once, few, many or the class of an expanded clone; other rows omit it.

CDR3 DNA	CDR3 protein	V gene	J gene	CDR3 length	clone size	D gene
TGCGCCAGTATGGAGGGCCGAGGATGGACAGGGGGTTTGAACACTGAAGCTTTCTTT	CASMEGRGWTGGLNTEAFF	TRBV10-2	TRBJ1-1	19	.	TRBD1
TGTGCCAGCAGTGAAAACAGCTATGGCTACACCTTC	CASSENSYGYTF	TRBV25-1	TRBJ1-2	12	many	.
TGCGCCAGCGGCCAGGGAGGTACAGGATCTAACTATGGCTACACCTTC	CASGQGGTGSNYGYTF	TRBV4-1	TRBJ1-2	16	.	.
TGTGCCAGCACCGCCTCCTTGGGCCAGCTACTGAACACTGAAGCTTTCTTT	CASTASLGQLLNTEAFF	TRBV6-5	TRBJ1-1	17	many	.
TGTGCCAACACCGAAGGCAGGGATGGCTATGGCTACACCTTC	CANTEGRDGYGYTF	TRBV6-4	TRBJ1-2	14	.	.
TGTGCCAGCAGTTTCAGAGGGGCTAGCGAGCGGTACTTC	CASSFRGASERYF	TRBV11-2	TRBJ2-7	13	.	.
TGTGCCAGCAGTATCGAAGGTGGGGGAACCTACGAGCAGTACTTC	CASSIEGGGTYEQYF	TRBV6-1	TRBJ2-7	15	many	.
TGTGCCAGCAGATTAGCAGGGACAGAGACCCACTACTTC	CASRLAGTETHYF	TRBV12-3/TRBV12-4	TRBJ2-5	13	.	TRBD1
TGTGCCAGCAGGGGGACAGGTTCCACCGGGGAGCTGTCTTTT	CASRGTGSTGELSF	TRBV12-3/TRBV12-4	TRBJ2-2	14	.	TRBD1
TGTGCCAGCAGTCTAGAGGGTGTGGCCCAGTACTTC	CASSLEGVAQYF	TRBV11-2	TRBJ2-5	12	many	.
TGCGCCAGCATCCGCGCCGTAGTCGGGGGGCTGTTTTTT	CASIRAVVGGLFF	TRBV4-1	TRBJ2-2	13	.	.
TGTGCCAGCTATCTTGTCAGGGGAGGCAATCAGCCCCAGCATTTT	CASYLVRGGNQPQHF	TRBV6-1	TRBJ1-5	15	.	.
TGCAGTGTCCTCGGGGCAGTTAGCACGAGCACAGATACGCAGTATTTT	CSVLGAVSTSTDTQYF	TRBV29-1	TRBJ2-3	16	.	.
TGTGCCAGCAGCCAAGAGGCAGGGGGCGGATCTGAGTACACCTTC	CASSQEAGGGSEYTF	TRBV4-2	TRBJ1-2	15	.	TRBD1
TGTGTCAGGAGCATAGAGCCGGATGGGGCCCTCCACTTT	CVRSIEPDGALHF	TRBV5-4	TRBJ1-6	13	.	.
TGCGCCAGCAACGATCTGGACAGGGGGTTAACCGGGGAGCTGTTTTTT	CASNDLDRGLTGELFF	TRBV4-1	TRBJ2-2	16	medium-sized	TRBD1
TGCAGTGTTGAAGGTGGGATGGGTGGAGGCTCCTACAATGAGCAGTTCTTC	CSVEGGMGGGSYNEQFF	TRBV29-1	TRBJ2-1	17	.	.
TGTGCCAGCAGTTTCGCGGGCAACTGGAAGGAGCAATACTTC	CASSFAGNWKEQYF	TRBV12-3/TRBV12-4	TRBJ2-7	14	.	.
TGTGCTTGCAGCCTTAGCGGGAGGAAGGATGAGCAGTTCTTC	CACSLSGRKDEQFF	TRBV5-4	TRBJ2-1	14	.	TRBD2
TGTGCCTTCAGTGAGGGTACTGGCAATCAACCCCAGCATTTT	CAFSEGTGNQPQHF	TRBV10-3	TRBJ1-5	14	.	.
TGTGACAGCAGGACATCGACAGGGAGTCGGAACTCTGGAAACACCATATATTTT	CDSRTSTGSRNSGNTIYF	TRBV6-1	TRBJ1-3	18	.	TRBD1
TGCAGCGTCGATAGCGGGACTAGCGGGAGTATTGGGACCCAGTACTTC	CSVDSGTSGSIGTQYF	TRBV29-1	TRBJ2-5	16	few	TRBD2
TGCAGCGTTGAATTCTCGGGTTTCGGTGAGCAGTTCTTC	CSVEFSGFGEQFF	TRBV29-1	TRBJ2-1	13	.	.
TGTGCCAGCAGTATAGGGGGTTACACCGCGGAGCTGTTTTTT	CASSIGGYTAELFF	TRBV4-2	TRBJ2-2	14	.	.
TGTGCCAGCAGTTTGGCCGGAGGCACAAATACGAAGTATTTT	CASSLAGGTNTKYF	TRBV6-5	TRBJ2-3	14	.	.
TGCGCCGGCAGGCAAGATTACGAAGGGGCTCGCGGCAATCAGCCCCAGCATTTT	CAGRQDYEGARGNQPQHF	TRBV4-3	TRBJ1-5	18	.	.
TGTGCCAGCACCTACCAGGGGGGGGAGAGGAGACAGCCCCAGCATTTT	CASTYQGGERRQPQHF	TRBV12-3/TRBV12-4	TRBJ1-5	16	.	TRBD1
TGTGCCAGCAGCTTACGATGGACATGGGAAAACAAGCAGTACTTC	CASSLRWTWENKQYF	TRBV11-2	TRBJ2-7	15	.	.
TGCGCCAGCAGCCCAGACCATGGGACGTTCGACTATGGCTACACCTTC	CASSPDHGTFDYGYTF	TRBV4-1	TRBJ1-2	16	.	.
TGCAGTGCCGTAACTAGCCCGGGGGGATATGAGCAGTTCTTC	CSAVTSPGGYEQFF	TRBV20-1	TRBJ2-1	14	few	TRBD2
TGTGCCAGCAGCCCCTGGCTAGCGGGATGTCCCTTATCCTACGAGCAGTACTTC	CASSPWLAGCPLSYEQYF	TRBV6-2/TRBV6-3	TRBJ2-7	18	.	TRBD2
TGTGCCAGCAGTTTTATCTCAGAGGCTGAGCAGTTCTTC	CASSFISEAEQFF	TRBV28	TRBJ2-1	13	.	.
TGTGCCAGCAGCCAAACGACTAGCGAGTACAATGAGAAGTTCTTC	CASSQTTSEYNEKFF	TRBV4-2	TRBJ2-1	15	.	TRBD2
TGTGCCAGCAGTTTCAGTGGGGCGGTGCAGCCCCAGCATTTT	CASSFSGAVQPQHF	TRBV28	TRBJ1-5	14	many	.
TGTGCCAGCAGTACCTTTGGAAGGGGAATTAATCAGCCCCAGCATTTT	CASSTFGRGINQPQHF	TRBV28	TRBJ1-5	16	.	.
TGCGCCAGCAGCCAAGTGGGGGGCAATGACTATGGCTACACCTTC	CASSQVGGNDYGYTF	TRBV4-1	TRBJ1-2	15	.	.
TGTGCCAGCAGTTTTACCGTGCCTAACACCGGGGAGCTGTTTTTT	CASSFTVPNTGELFF	TRBV28	TRBJ2-2	15	.	.
TGTGCCATCAGTGAGCCTAGAGCTTCCTACGAGCAGTACTTC	CAISEPRASYEQYF	TRBV10-3	TRBJ2-7	14	medium-sized	.
TGTGCCGGCAATAGAGAGGGATCCGACACAGATACGCAGTATTTT	CAGNREGSDTDTQYF	TRBV6-2/TRBV6-3	TRBJ2-3	15	once	.
TGTGCCAGCAAACCCGCCGGGACAGGGGCTGCGAGCTCCTATAATCCACCCCTCCACTTT	CASKPAGTGAASSYNPPLHF	TRBV4-2	TRBJ1-6	20	.	TRBD1
TGTGCCAGCAGGGTGGGTGAGCTAGCGGGAGAGACGCAGTACTTC	CASRVGELAGETQYF	TRBV12-3/TRBV12-4	TRBJ2-5	15	.	TRBD2
TGTGCCAGCAGCCTAGGGCACAGCGACAATGAGCAGTTCTTC	CASSLGHSDNEQFF	TRBV4-2	TRBJ2-1	14	large	.
TGTGCCTGCCGAAGGGGTAACACTGAAGCTTTCTTT	CACRRGNTEAFF	TRBV6-1	TRBJ1-1	12	many	.
TGCAGTGCTAGAGATCCGCCCGTAGAGGGGGCCGAGCAGTTCTTC	CSARDPPVEGAEQFF	TRBV20-1	TRBJ2-1	15	few	TRBD1
TGTGCCAGTACGCAATCAGGAAGGTGGGATACGCAGTATTTT	CASTQSGRWDTQYF	TRBV28	TRBJ2-3	14	many	.
TGCGCCAGCAGCCAAGATGGCCTTACCGGTAGTACTGAAGCTTCCTTT	CASSQDGLTGSTEASF	TRBV4-3	TRBJ1-1	16	.	.
TGTGCCAGCAGCCAAGATCTTGGGACTGTGAACACCGGGGAGCTGTTTTTT	CASSQDLGTVNTGELFF	TRBV4-2	TRBJ2-2	17	medium-sized	.
TGTGCCAGCGGTAAGGGACTACGAACCTACAATGAGCAGTTCTTC	CASGKGLRTYNEQFF	TRBV6-1	TRBJ2-1	15	many	TRBD2
TGCAGCGTCCTCGGTCCGAGACCCACCGAGGAGTTGTTTTTT	CSVLGPRPTEELFF	TRBV29-1	TRBJ2-2	14	few	.
TGCGCCAGCAGCCTATTGGTGGCTAATGAGGGGTTCTTC	CASSLLVANEGFF	TRBV5-1	TRBJ2-1	13	many	.
TGTGCTAGAAGTTACGGGGGACTAGCGGACAATGAGCAGTTCTTC	CARSYGGLADNEQFF	TRBV12-3/TRBV12-4	TRBJ2-1	15	.	TRBD2
TGTGCCAGCAGTGTGACTTGCGCGACCGGGGAGATGTTTTTT	CASSVTCATGEMFF	TRBV28	TRBJ2-2	14	.	.
TGTGCCACCAGTGAGACCCCACTACCGGGAGATGCAGATACGCAGTTTTTT	CATSETPLPGDADTQFF	TRBV10-3	TRBJ2-3	17	.	.
TGCAGTGTTCCGGACCGAGGGGGCTCCTACGAGCAGTACTTC	CSVPDRGGSYEQYF	TRBV20-1	TRBJ2-7	14	.	.
TGTGCCAGCAGCCTAGACAGGGCCAATGAGCAGTTCTTC	CASSLDRANEQFF	TRBV11-2	TRBJ2-1	13	once	TRBD1
TGTGCCAGCAGTGAGGTGACTAGCGTGAGTGACGAGCAGTACTTC	CASSEVTSVSDEQYF	TRBV6-1	TRBJ2-7	15	.	TRBD2
TGCGCCAGCAGTTACGTGGACACTGAGGCTTTCTTT	CASSYVDTEAFF	TRBV6-6	TRBJ1-1	12	.	.
TGTGCCAGCAGTTACTGGCATGGGGAGACCCAGAACTTC	CASSYWHGETQNF	TRBV6-6	TRBJ2-5	13	.	.
TGTGCCAGCAGCCATGATATGGTGGGAGGGAAAGAGACCCAGTACTTC	CASSHDMVGGKETQYF	TRBV4-2	TRBJ2-5	16	.	TRBD2
TGCGCCAGCCATAGCGGTAGCTCCTACGAGCAGTACTTC	CASHSGSSYEQYF	TRBV5-1	TRBJ2-7	13	many	.